This TCR beta chain was captured by sequencing in a study of blood T cell repertoires in COVID-19. CDR3 length: 15 residues. The junction had 10 bases not matched to a gene; V was cut back by 3 bases and J by 8 bases. Germline CDR1 is DFQATT and CDR2 is SNEGSKA (reference sequence). Data came from immunoSEQ multiplex PCR; TCRdb stores just in-frame clones and leaves some out. The top ten hold 7% to 8% of the sample, which has hundreds of thousands of clones, almost 90% seen once. This sequence was found in a woman aged 65 to 85 with COVID-19, enrolled during active disease. The chain uses TRBV20-1 and TRBJ1-5; 10 bases agree with TRBD1. Sequenced: peripheral blood. The CDR3 protein is CSASIGQGGTKPQHF. The CDR3 DNA sequence: TGCAGTGCTAGTATCGGACAGGGGGGAACAAAGCCCCAGCATTTT.